This T cell receptor beta chain derives from a study of OX40 agonist ivuxolimab in advanced cancers. Study-level background: The group had a mean age of around 60 years, ranged from roughly 20 to 79, and was 82.7% male.

Clones were sequenced by immunoSEQ multiplex PCR, and TCRdb holds only the in-frame ones, with some missing. The sample records approximately 61,000 clones, around 91% being singletons. The CDR3 sequence is 17 residues long. Unmatched junction bases numbered 8, after V lost 3 bases and J lost 0 bases. From germline, CDR1 is GTSNPN and CDR2 SVGIG (reference sequence). Findings and caveats of the study: Some of the nonresponding patients also showed low levels of normalized T-cell clonal expansion. Partly responding patients at 0.1-3.0 mg/kg showed some of the smallest clonal expansion.

This clone was detected once. Its antigen remains unidentified. This TCR was recovered from an adult with an advanced solid tumor such as melanoma, head and neck, liver or kidney cancer. This specimen was CD4+ or CD8+ T cells sorted from blood, taken in a trial of the OX40 agonist ivuxolimab. The rearrangement uses TRBV30 and TRBJ2-6; 7 nucleotides match TRBD1. CDR3 nucleotides: TGTGCCTGGAGCCAGGGGACAGACCCCTCTGGGGCCAACGTCCTGACTTTC. The encoded protein is CAWSQGTDPSGANVLTF.